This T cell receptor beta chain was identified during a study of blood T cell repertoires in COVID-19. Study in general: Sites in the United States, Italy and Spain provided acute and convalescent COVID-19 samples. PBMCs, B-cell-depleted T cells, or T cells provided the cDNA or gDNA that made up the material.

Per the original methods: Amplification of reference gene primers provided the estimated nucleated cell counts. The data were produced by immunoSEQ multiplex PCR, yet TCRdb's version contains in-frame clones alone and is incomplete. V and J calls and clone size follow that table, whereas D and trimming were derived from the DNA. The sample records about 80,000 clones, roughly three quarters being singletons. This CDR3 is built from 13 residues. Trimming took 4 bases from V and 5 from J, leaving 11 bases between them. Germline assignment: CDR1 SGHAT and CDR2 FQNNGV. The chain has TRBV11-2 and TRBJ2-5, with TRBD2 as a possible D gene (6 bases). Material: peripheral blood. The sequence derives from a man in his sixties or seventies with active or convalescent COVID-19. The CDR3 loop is CASSSIRGETQYF. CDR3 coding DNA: TGTGCCAGCAGCTCGATACGGGGGGAGACCCAGTACTTC.